The present entry profiles one T cell receptor (beta chain) with its context. Its antigen is still unknown. This sample was included in a study of beta chain features in type 1 diabetes. Overall study context: Healthy donors and patients showed comparable age, gender and cell yields.

The V end was cut by 0 bases, the J end by 3 bases, with 7 bases between. Germline values: CDR1 SGHRS, CDR2 YFSETQ. The CDR3 consists of 14 residues. The entirety of the isolated RNA underwent reverse transcription, so expressed TCRB transcripts were sequenced. Method: immunoSEQ multiplex PCR; TCRdb's copy keeps in-frame clones and lacks some. The sample includes about 650,000 clones, around 11% of them seen just once. Study-level findings and limits: Insertion counts at VDJ junctions were lower in type 1 diabetes patients, who also showed more deletions there. A potential influence of HLA type upon TCRB rearrangement remained unresolved herein. Across all four CD4+ subsets, people with type 1 diabetes showed modestly shorter TCRB CDR3s. Comparison showed that naive, central memory and Treg TCRB repertoires appeared more similar among patients than among healthy donors.

The receptor comes from a man aged 25 to 40 with type 1 diabetes. Sequenced: naive CD4+ T cells from blood. V gene TRBV5-1 combines with J gene TRBJ1-5; no reliable D call. This CDR3 is CASSLGNLNQPQHF. The CDR3 DNA is TGCGCCAGCAGCTTGGGTAACCTCAATCAGCCCCAGCATTTT. Looking up the rest from reference TRBV5-1 and TRBJ1-5 gives the full variable domain: KAGVTQTPRYLIKTRGQQVTLSCSPISGHRSVSWYQQTPGQGLQFLFEYFSETQRNKGNFPGRFSGRQFSNSRSEMNVSTLELGDSALYLCASSLGNLNQPQHFGDGTRLSIL.